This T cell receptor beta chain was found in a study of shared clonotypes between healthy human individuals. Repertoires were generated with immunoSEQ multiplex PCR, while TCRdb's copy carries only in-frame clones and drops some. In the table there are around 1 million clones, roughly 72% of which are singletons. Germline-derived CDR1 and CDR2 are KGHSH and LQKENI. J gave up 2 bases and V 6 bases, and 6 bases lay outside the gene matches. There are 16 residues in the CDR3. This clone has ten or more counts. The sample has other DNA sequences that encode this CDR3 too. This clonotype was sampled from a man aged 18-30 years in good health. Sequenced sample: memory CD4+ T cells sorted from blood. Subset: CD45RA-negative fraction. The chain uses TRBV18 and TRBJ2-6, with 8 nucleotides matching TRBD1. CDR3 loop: CASSPGTGAGANVLTF. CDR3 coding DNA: TGTGCCAGCTCTCCAGGGACAGGAGCTGGGGCCAACGTCCTGACTTTC.